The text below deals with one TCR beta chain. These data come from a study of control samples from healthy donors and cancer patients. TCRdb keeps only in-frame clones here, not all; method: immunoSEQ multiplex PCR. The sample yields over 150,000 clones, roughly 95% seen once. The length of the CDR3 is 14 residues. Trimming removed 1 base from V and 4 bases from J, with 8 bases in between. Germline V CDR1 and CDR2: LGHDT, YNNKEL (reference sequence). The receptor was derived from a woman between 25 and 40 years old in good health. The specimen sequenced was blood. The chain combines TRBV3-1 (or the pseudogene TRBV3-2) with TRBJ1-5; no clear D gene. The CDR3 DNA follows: TGTGCCAGCAGCCAAGCCAACGCGAATCAGCCCCAGCATTTT. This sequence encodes CASSQANANQPQHF.